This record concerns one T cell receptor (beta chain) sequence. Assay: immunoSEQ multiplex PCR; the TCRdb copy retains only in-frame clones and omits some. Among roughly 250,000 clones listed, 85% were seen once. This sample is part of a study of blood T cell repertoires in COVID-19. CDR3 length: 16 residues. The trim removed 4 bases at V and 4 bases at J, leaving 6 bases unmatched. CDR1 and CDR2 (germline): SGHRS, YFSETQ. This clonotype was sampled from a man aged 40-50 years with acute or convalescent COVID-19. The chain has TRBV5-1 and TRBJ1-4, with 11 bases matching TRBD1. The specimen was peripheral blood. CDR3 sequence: CASSTGQGAVNEKLFF. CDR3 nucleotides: TGCGCCAGCAGCACCGGACAGGGGGCGGTTAATGAAAAACTGTTTTTT.